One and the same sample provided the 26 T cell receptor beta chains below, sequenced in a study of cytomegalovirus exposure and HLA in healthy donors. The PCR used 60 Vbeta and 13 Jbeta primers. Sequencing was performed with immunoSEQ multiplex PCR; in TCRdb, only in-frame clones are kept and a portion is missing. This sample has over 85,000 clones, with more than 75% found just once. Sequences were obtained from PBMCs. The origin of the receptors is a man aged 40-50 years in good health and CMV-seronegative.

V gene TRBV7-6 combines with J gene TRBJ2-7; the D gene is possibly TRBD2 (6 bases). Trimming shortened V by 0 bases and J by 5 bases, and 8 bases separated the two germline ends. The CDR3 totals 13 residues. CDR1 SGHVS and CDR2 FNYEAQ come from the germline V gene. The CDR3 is CASSLASGDEQYF. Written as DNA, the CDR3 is TGTGCCAGCAGCTTAGCGTCGGGGGACGAGCAGTACTTC. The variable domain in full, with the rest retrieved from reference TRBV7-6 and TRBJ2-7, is GAGVSQSPRYKVTKRGQDVALRCDPISGHVSLYWYRQALGQGPEFLTYFNYEAQQDKSGLPNDRFSAERPEGSISTLTIQRTEQRDSAMYRCASSLASGDEQYFGPGTRLTVT.

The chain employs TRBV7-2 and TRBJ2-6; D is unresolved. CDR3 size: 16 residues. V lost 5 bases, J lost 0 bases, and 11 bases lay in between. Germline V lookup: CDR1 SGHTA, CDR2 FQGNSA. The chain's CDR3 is CASSTQVYSGANVLTF. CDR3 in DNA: TGTGCCAGCAGCACGCAGGTTTACTCTGGGGCCAACGTCCTGACTTTC.

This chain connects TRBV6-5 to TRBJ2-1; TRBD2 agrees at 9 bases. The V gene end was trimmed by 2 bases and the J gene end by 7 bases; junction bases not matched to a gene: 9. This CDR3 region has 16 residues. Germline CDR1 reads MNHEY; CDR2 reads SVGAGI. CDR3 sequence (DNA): TGTGCCAGCAGTTACCTAACTAGCGGGCGCTGGAATGAGCAGTTCTTC. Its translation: CASSYLTSGRWNEQFF.

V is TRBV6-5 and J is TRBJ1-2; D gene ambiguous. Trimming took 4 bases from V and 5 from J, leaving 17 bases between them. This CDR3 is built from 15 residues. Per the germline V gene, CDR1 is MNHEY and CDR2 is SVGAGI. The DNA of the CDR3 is TGTGCCAGCAGTTTGTCCCTACAGCTCACGTATGGCTACACCTTC. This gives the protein CASSLSLQLTYGYTF.

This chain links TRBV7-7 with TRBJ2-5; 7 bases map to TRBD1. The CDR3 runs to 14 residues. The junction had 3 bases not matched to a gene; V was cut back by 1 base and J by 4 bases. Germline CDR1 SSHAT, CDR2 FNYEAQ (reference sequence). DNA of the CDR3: TGTGCCAGCAGCTTAGGGACAGGAGCAGAGACCCAGTACTTC. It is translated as CASSLGTGAETQYF.

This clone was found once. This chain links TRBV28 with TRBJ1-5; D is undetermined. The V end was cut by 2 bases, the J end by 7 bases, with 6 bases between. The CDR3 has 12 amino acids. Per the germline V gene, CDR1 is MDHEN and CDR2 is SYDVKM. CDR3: CASSLPRQPQHF. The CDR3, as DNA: TGTGCCAGCAGTTTACCACGGCAGCCCCAGCATTTT.

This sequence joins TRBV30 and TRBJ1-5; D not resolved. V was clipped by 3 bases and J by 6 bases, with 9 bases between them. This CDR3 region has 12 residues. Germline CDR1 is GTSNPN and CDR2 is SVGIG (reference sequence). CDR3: CAWRAPGQPQHF. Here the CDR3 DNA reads TGTGCCTGGAGGGCCCCGGGTCAGCCCCAGCATTTT.

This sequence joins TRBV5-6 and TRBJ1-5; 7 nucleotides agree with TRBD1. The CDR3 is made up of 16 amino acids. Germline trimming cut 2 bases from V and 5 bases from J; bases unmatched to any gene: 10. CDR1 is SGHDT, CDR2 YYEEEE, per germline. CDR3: CASSFGTGQSYQPQHF. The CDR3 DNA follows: TGTGCCAGCAGCTTTGGTACGGGACAGAGTTATCAGCCCCAGCATTTT.

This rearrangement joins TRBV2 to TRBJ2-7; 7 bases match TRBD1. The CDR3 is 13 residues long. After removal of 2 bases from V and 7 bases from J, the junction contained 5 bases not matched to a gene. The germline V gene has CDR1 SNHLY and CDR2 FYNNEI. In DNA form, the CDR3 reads TGTGCCAGCAGTGAACAGGGGGTGGGTGAGCAGTACTTC. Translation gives CASSEQGVGEQYF.

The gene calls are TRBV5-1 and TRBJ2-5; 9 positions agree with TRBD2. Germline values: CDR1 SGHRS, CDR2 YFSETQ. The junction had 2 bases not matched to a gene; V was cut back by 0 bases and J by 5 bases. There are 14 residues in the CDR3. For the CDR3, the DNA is TGCGCCAGCAGCTTGGGCGGGGGGGCCGAGACCCAGTACTTC. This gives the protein CASSLGGGAETQYF.

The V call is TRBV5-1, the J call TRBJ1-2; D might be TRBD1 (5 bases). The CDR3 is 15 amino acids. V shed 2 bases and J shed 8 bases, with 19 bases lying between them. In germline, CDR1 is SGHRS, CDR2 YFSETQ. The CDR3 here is CASSLKGFNQTGYTF. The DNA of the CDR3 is TGCGCCAGCAGCTTAAAGGGGTTCAACCAAACCGGCTACACCTTC.

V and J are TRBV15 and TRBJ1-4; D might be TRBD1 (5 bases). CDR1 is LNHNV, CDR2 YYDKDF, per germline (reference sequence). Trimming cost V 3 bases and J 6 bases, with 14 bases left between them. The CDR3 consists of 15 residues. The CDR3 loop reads CATSSPGGAHEKLFF. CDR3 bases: TGTGCCACCAGCAGCCCGGGAGGGGCTCATGAAAAACTGTTTTTT. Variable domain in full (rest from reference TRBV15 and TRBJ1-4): DAMVIQNPRYQVTQFGKPVTLSCSQTLNHNVMYWYQQKSSQAPKLLFHYYDKDFNNEADTPDNFQSRRPNTSFCFLDIRSPGLGDTAMYLCATSSPGGAHEKLFFGSGTQLSVL.

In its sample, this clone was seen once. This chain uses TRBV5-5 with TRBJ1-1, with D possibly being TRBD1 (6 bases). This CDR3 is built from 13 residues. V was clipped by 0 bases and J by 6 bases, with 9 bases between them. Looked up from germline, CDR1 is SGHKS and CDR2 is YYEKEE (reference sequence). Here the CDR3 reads CASSLVQGSEAFF. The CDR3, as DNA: TGTGCCAGCAGCTTGGTACAGGGATCTGAAGCTTTCTTT.

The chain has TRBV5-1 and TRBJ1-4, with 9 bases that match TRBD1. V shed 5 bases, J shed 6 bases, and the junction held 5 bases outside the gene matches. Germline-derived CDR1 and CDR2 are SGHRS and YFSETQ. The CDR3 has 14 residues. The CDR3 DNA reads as TGCGCCAGCAGTTCGCGGACAGGGGATGAAAAACTGTTTTTT. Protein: CASSSRTGDEKLFF. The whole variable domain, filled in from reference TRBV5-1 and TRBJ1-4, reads KAGVTQTPRYLIKTRGQQVTLSCSPISGHRSVSWYQQTPGQGLQFLFEYFSETQRNKGNFPGRFSGRQFSNSRSEMNVSTLELGDSALYLCASSSRTGDEKLFFGSGTQLSVL.

CDR3 protein: CARGDRHNEKLFF. Written as DNA, the CDR3 is TGTGCCAGGGGTGACCGACATAATGAAAAACTGTTTTTT. This sequence joins TRBV2 and TRBJ1-4; D is undetermined. Germline V lookup: CDR1 SNHLY, CDR2 FYNNEI. V lost 9 bases to trimming and J lost 4 bases, with 12 bases between them. The CDR3 contains 13 residues.

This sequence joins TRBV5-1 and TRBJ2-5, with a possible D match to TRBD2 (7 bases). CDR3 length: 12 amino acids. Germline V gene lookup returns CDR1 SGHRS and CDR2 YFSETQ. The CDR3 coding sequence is TGCACCAACCGGGGGGCAGCAGAGACCCAGTACTTC. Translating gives CTNRGAAETQYF.

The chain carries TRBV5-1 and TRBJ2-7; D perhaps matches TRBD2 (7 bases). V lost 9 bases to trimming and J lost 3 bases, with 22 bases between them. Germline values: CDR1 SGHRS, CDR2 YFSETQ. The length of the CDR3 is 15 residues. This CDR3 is CATSLGGATDYEQYF. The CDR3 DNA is TGCGCCACATCGCTAGGGGGGGCCACCGACTACGAGCAGTACTTC.

The chain's CDR3 is CASWRGNEQFF. The CDR3 DNA follows: TGTGCCAGCTGGAGGGGTAATGAGCAGTTCTTC. The chain carries TRBV2 and TRBJ2-1; TRBD2 is a possible D gene (6 bases). Germline CDR1 and CDR2: SNHLY and FYNNEI. Trimming took 8 bases from V and 7 from J, leaving 9 bases between them. This CDR3 is 11 amino acids long.

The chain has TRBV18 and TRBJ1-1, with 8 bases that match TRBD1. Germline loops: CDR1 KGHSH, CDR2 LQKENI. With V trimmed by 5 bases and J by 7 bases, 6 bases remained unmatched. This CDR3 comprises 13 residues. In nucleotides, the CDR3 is TGTGCCAGCTCAGCCGGACAGGGTATTGAAGCTTTCTTT. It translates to CASSAGQGIEAFF.

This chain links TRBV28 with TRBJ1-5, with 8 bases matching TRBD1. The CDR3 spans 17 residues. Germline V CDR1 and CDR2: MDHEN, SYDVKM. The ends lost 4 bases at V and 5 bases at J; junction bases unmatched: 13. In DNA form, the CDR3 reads TGTGCCAGCAGTTCTCCGCTGGACAGGGCCAAGGATCAGCCCCAGCATTTT. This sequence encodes CASSSPLDRAKDQPQHF.

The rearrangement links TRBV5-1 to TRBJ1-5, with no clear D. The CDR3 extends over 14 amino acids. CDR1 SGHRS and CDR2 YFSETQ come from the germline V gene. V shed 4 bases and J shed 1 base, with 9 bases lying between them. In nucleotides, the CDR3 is TGCGCCAGCAGCATTTCGGGGAGCAATCAGCCCCAGCATTTT. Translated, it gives CASSISGSNQPQHF.

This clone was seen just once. The CDR3, as DNA: TGTGCCAGCACTGGGCCGATCTACACAGATACGCAGTATTTT. Its protein product is CASTGPIYTDTQYF. The chain employs TRBV25-1 and TRBJ2-3; no definite D call. Germline CDR1 and CDR2: MGHDK and SYGVNS. The germline V and J ends were trimmed by 7 bases and 2 bases, with 13 bases remaining between them. CDR3 size: 14 residues.

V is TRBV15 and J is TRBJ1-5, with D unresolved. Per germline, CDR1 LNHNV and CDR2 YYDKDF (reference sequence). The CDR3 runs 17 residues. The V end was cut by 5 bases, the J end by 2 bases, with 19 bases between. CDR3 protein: CATSAFEGFVGNQPQHF. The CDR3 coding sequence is TGTGCCACCAGCGCATTTGAGGGATTTGTCGGCAATCAGCCCCAGCATTTT.

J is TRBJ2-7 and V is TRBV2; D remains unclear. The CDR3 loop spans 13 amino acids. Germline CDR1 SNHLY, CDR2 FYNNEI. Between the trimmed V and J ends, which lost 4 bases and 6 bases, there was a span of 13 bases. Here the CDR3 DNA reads TGTGCCAGCAGTGCCGAGTTGAGGAGCGAGCAGTACTTC. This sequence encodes CASSAELRSEQYF.

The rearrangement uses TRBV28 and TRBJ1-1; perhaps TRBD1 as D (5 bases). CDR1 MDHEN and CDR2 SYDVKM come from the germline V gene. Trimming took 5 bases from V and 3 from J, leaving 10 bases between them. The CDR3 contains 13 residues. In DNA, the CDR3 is TGTGCCAGCAGTGGGGGAGGGTACACTGAAGCTTTCTTT. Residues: CASSGGGYTEAFF.

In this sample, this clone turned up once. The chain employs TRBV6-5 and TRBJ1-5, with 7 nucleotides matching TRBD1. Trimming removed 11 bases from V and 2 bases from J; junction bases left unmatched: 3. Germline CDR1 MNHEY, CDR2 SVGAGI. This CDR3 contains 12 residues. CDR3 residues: CACGQGNQPQHF. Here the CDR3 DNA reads TGTGCCTGTGGACAGGGCAATCAGCCCCAGCATTTT.